A selection of T cell receptor beta chains follows, all from one sample in a study of metastatic and nonmetastatic thyroid tumors. TCRdb reprocessed the PCR reads via MiXCR. The sample comprises tens of thousands of clones, roughly 29% of which are singletons, and approximately 15% rests with the top ten. What was sequenced was blood. The receptors were gathered from a female donor with papillary thyroid cancer or a benign thyroid nodule (not recorded which). Some clones in this sample may be carry-over from other donors' samples. The CDR3 runs from the conserved cysteine through the conserved F or W. The D gene is left open where the match is weak. Part of the rows lack a size; the others show once, few, many or a class for expanded clones.

J: TRBJ2-7
D: TRBD1
size: few
V: TRBV28
DNA: TGTGCCAGCAGTTGGCTTATGGACAGGGGGTTCTACGAGCAGTACTTC
CDR3: CASSWLMDRGFYEQYF

J: TRBJ2-7
D: -
size: -
V: TRBV28
DNA: TGTGCCAGCAGTTTTAGATGTTGGGCGGGGAGCTCCTACGAGCAGTACTTC
CDR3: CASSFRCWAGSSYEQYF

J: TRBJ1-2
D: TRBD1
size: few
V: TRBV5-6
DNA: TGTGCCAGCAGCCCGACAGGGGGCGAGGAAGCCTATGGCTACACCTTC
CDR3: CASSPTGGEEAYGYTF

J: TRBJ2-1
D: -
size: -
V: TRBV5-4
DNA: TGTGCCAGCCGCTTAAATAGTCGGGCAACGTACAATGAGCAGTTCTTC
CDR3: CASRLNSRATYNEQFF

J: TRBJ1-2
D: -
size: medium-sized
V: TRBV24-1
DNA: TGTGCCACCAGTGATTGGGGTTCTCGGGGCTACACCTTC
CDR3: CATSDWGSRGYTF

J: TRBJ2-7
D: TRBD2
size: -
V: TRBV6-1
DNA: TGTGCCAGCCAGCGGGGAGGTGTCTACGAGCAGTACTTC
CDR3: CASQRGGVYEQYF

J: TRBJ2-5
D: TRBD2
size: many
V: TRBV9
DNA: TGTGCCAGCAGCGTAGGGGAGGGGGCTAGCGGGAGCCAAGAGACCCAGTACTTC
CDR3: CASSVGEGASGSQETQYF

J: TRBJ1-2
D: TRBD1
size: few
V: TRBV24-1
DNA: TGTGCCACGAAGACCAATGGGACAGACTATGGCTACACCTTC
CDR3: CATKTNGTDYGYTF

J: TRBJ1-2
D: TRBD1
size: few
V: TRBV20-1
DNA: TGCAGTGCGCCCGGACAGGAGCGAACTAGTAACTATGGCTACACCTTC
CDR3: CSAPGQERTSNYGYTF

J: TRBJ2-2
D: -
size: many
V: TRBV2
DNA: TGTGCCAGCAGTTCCCAGGGGAGCAGATACACCGGGGAGCTGTTTTTT
CDR3: CASSSQGSRYTGELFF

J: TRBJ2-1
D: TRBD2
size: -
V: TRBV11-2
DNA: TGTGCCAGCAGCTTAGATCGCGGGGGATACAATGAGCAGTTCTTC
CDR3: CASSLDRGGYNEQFF

J: TRBJ2-1
D: TRBD2
size: -
V: TRBV11-2
DNA: TGTGCCAGCAGCCCCAGCCGGACTAGCGGGAGATACAATGAGCAGTTCTTC
CDR3: CASSPSRTSGRYNEQFF

J: TRBJ1-2
D: -
size: -
V: TRBV18
DNA: TGTGCCAGCTCACCGGGAGGGGCTAGGAACTATGGCTACACCTTC
CDR3: CASSPGGARNYGYTF

J: TRBJ2-5
D: TRBD1
size: once
V: TRBV3-1
DNA: TGTGCCAGCATCCCGACAGGGGAGACCCAGTACTTC
CDR3: CASIPTGETQYF

J: TRBJ2-7
D: -
size: few
V: TRBV11-3
DNA: TGTGCCAGCAGCTTAGTGGCAGGACATACCTACGAGCAGTACTTC
CDR3: CASSLVAGHTYEQYF

J: TRBJ1-2
D: -
size: -
V: TRBV4-1
DNA: TGCGCCAGCAGCCCCCCGGTAGGGGGGCGCCTGACCTTC
CDR3: CASSPPVGGRLTF

J: TRBJ2-7
D: -
size: few
V: TRBV6-1
DNA: TGTGCCAGCAGTCATAGATACGAGCAGTACTTC
CDR3: CASSHRYEQYF

J: TRBJ2-7
D: TRBD2
size: once
V: TRBV19
DNA: TGTGCCAGTAGTATGGCCGGGACTAGCGGTTACGAGCAGTACTTC
CDR3: CASSMAGTSGYEQYF

J: TRBJ2-7
D: TRBD2
size: few
V: TRBV5-1
DNA: TGCGCCAGCAGCATTAGCGGGAGTACCCACGAGCAGTACTTC
CDR3: CASSISGSTHEQYF

J: TRBJ2-3
D: -
size: -
V: TRBV10-2
DNA: TGCGCCAGCAGTGACCGGAAGATCACAGATACGCAGTATTTT
CDR3: CASSDRKITDTQYF

J: TRBJ2-7
D: -
size: medium-sized
V: TRBV27
DNA: TGTGCCAGCAGCTCGGAACAGACCCACTACGAGCAGTACTTC
CDR3: CASSSEQTHYEQYF

J: TRBJ1-3
D: -
size: -
V: TRBV28
DNA: TGTGCCAGCAGTTTAATATCTGGAAACACCATATATTTT
CDR3: CASSLISGNTIYF

J: TRBJ2-1
D: -
size: -
V: TRBV12-3/TRBV12-4
DNA: TGTGCCAGCAGGACACGAAGCTCCTACAATGAGCAGTTCTTC
CDR3: CASRTRSSYNEQFF

J: TRBJ2-7
D: -
size: few
V: TRBV9
DNA: TGTGCCAGCAGCAAGGGAGACTACGAGCAGTACTTC
CDR3: CASSKGDYEQYF

J: TRBJ1-6
D: -
size: -
V: TRBV20-1
DNA: TGCAGTGCTTTCGGGACGGCCCTAGGCATTCGGAATTCATCCCTCCACTTT
CDR3: CSAFGTALGIRNSSLHF

J: TRBJ2-5
D: -
size: -
V: TRBV19
DNA: TGTGCCAGTAGTATCTCCCGTGACTACCAAGAGACCCAGTACTTC
CDR3: CASSISRDYQETQYF

J: TRBJ1-2
D: -
size: few
V: TRBV6-2/TRBV6-3
DNA: TGTGCCAGCAGTTACACTAGGGACGGCCGGTGCACCTTC
CDR3: CASSYTRDGRCTF